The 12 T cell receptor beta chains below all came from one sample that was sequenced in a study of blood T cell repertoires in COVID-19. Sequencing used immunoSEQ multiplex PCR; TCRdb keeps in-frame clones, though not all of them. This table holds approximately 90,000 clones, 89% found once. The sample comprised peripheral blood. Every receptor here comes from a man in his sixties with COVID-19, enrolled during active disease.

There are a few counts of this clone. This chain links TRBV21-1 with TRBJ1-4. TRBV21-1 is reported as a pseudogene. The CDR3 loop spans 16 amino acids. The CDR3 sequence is CASSNRTEGSNEKLFF. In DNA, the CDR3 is TGTGCCAGCAGCAATAGGACGGAGGGATCGAATGAAAAACTGTTTTTT.

The CDR3 loop reads CASSPPGNEQFF. The CDR3 bases are TGTGCCAGCAGTCCCCCGGGGAATGAGCAGTTCTTC. The genes are TRBV28 and TRBJ2-1, with a tentative D call TRBD2 (5 bases). The CDR3 length is 12 residues. Trimming stripped 5 bases from V and 7 bases from J, with 9 bases between. CDR1 and CDR2 (germline): MDHEN, SYDVKM. Full variable domain (outside the CDR3, taken from reference TRBV28 and TRBJ2-1): DVKVTQSSRYLVKRTGEKVFLECVQDMDHENMFWYRQDPGLGLRLIYFSYDVKMKEKGDIPEGYSVSREKKERFSLILESASTNQTSMYLCASSPPGNEQFFGPGTRLTVL.

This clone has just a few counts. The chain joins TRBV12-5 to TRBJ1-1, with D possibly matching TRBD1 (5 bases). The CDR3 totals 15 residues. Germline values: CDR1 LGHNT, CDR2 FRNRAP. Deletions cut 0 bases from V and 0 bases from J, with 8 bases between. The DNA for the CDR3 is TGTGCTAGTGGTTTGGTAGCAGGGCTGAACACTGAAGCTTTCTTT. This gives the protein CASGLVAGLNTEAFF.

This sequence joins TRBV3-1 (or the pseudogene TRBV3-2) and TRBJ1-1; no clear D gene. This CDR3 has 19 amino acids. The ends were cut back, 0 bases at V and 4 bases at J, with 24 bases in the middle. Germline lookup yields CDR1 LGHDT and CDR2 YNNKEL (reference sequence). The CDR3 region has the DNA TGTGCCAGCAGCCAAGACCGGCTCAAGATAGAGGGTATTGGCACTGAAGCTTTCTTT. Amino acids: CASSQDRLKIEGIGTEAFF.

The CDR3 here is CASSLDGTGANYGYTF. The CDR3 region has the DNA TGTGCCAGCAGCTTAGACGGGACAGGGGCTAACTATGGCTACACCTTC. The genes are TRBV11-2 and TRBJ1-2; 10 bases fit TRBD1. The junction had 1 base not matched to a gene; V was cut back by 0 bases and J by 0 bases. CDR3 length: 16 residues. Germline V lookup: CDR1 SGHAT, CDR2 FQNNGV.

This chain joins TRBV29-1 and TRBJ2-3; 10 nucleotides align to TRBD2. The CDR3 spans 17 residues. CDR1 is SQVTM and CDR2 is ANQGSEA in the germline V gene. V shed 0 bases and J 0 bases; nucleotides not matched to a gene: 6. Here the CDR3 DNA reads TGCAGCGTTGAAGAATATGCGACTAGCGGGAGCACAGATACGCAGTATTTT. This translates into CSVEEYATSGSTDTQYF.

DNA for the CDR3: TGTGCCAGCAGCCCCCTCGGGACATTGGGGGAAAAACTGTTTTTT. Translating gives CASSPLGTLGEKLFF. The rearrangement joins TRBV9 to TRBJ1-4; TRBD1 is a possible D gene (6 bases). In germline, CDR1 is SGDLS, CDR2 YYNGEE. V was cut by 4 bases and J by 8 bases, with 18 bases left in between. The CDR3 contains 15 residues. The full variable domain, its missing parts supplied by reference TRBV9 and TRBJ1-4, is DSGVTQTPKHLITATGQRVTLRCSPRSGDLSVYWYQQSLDQGLQFLIQYYNGEERAKGNILERFSAQQFPDLHSELNLSSLELGDSALYFCASSPLGTLGEKLFFGSGTQLSVL.

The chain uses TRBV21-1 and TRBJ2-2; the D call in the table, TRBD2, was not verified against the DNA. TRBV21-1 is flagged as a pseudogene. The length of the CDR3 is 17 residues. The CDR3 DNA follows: TGTGCCAGCAGCCCCAGAAGAGGACTACCCAACACCGGGGAGCTGTTTTTT. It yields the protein CASSPRRGLPNTGELFF.

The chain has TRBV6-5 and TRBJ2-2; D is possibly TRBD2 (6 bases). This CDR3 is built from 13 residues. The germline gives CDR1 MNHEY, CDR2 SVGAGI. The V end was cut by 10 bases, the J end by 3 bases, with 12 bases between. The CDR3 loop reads CATVRGDTGELFF. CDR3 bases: TGTGCCACCGTGCGGGGTGACACCGGGGAGCTGTTTTTT.

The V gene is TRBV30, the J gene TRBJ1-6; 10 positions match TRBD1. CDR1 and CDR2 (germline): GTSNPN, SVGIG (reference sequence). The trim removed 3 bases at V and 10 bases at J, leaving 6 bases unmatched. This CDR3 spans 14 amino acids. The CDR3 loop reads CAWSTGTGESPLHF. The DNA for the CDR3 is TGTGCCTGGAGCACCGGGACAGGGGAATCACCCCTCCACTTT.

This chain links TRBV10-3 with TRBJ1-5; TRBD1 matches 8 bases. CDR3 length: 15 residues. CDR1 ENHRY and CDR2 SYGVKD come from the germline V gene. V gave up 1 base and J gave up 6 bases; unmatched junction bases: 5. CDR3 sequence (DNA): TGTGCCATCAGTGAGTTCGGACAGGGCGGTCAGCCCCAGCATTTT. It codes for CAISEFGQGGQPQHF.

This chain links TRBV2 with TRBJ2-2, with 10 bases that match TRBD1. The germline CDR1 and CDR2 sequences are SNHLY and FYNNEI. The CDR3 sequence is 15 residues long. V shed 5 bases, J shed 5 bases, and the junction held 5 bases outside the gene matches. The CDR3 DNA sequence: TGTGCCAGCAGTTCGACAGGGGGCGAAACCGGGGAGCTGTTTTTT. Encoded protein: CASSSTGGETGELFF.